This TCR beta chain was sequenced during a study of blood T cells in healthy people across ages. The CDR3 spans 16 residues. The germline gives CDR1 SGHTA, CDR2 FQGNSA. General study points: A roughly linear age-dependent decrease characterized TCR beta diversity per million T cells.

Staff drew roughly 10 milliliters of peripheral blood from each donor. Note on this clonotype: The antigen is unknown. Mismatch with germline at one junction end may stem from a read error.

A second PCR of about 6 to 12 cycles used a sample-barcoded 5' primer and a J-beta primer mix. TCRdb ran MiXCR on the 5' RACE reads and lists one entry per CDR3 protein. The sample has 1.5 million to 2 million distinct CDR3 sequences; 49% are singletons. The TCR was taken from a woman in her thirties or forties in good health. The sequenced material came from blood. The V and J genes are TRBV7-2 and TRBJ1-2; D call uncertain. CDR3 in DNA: TGTGCCAGCAGCCCAAGCCACCTACAAGCTAACTATGACTACACCTTC. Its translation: CASSPSHLQANYDYTF.